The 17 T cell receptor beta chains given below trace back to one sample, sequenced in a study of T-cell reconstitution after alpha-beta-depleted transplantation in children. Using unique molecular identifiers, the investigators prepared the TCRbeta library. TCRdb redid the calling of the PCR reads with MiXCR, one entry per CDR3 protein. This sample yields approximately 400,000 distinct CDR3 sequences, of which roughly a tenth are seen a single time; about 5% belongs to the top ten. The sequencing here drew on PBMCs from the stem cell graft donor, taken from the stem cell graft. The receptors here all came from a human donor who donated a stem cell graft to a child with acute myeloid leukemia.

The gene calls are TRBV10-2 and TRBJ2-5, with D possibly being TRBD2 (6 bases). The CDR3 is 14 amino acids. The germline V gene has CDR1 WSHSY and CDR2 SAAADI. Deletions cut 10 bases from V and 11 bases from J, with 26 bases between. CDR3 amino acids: CATSEAGRLMRQYF. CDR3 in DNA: TGCGCCACCTCGGAAGCGGGCAGGCTAATGAGACAGTACTTC.

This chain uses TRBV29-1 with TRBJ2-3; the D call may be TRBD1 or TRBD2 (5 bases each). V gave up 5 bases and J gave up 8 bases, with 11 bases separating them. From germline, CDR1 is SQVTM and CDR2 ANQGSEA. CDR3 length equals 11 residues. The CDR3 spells CSVRGMGTQYF. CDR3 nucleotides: TGCAGCGTTCGGGGCATGGGTACGCAGTATTTT.

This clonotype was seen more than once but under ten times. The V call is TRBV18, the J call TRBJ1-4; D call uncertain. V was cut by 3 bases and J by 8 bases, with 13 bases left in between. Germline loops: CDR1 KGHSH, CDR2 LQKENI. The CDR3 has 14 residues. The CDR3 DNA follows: TGTGCCAGCTCACCGGGATGGTCGGGGGAAAAACTGTTTTTT. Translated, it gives CASSPGWSGEKLFF.

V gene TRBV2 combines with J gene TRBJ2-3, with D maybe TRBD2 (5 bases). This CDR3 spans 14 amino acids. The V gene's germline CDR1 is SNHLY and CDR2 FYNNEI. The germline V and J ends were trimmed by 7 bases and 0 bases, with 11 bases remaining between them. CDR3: CASKASSSTDTQYF. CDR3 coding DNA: TGTGCCAGCAAGGCTAGCTCTAGCACAGATACGCAGTATTTT.

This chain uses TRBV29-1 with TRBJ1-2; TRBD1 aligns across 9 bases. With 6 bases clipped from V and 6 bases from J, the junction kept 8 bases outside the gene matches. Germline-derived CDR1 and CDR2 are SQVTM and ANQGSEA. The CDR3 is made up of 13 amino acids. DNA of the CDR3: TGCAGCGTCCCGGGACAGGGAAACGATGGCTACACCTTC. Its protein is CSVPGQGNDGYTF.

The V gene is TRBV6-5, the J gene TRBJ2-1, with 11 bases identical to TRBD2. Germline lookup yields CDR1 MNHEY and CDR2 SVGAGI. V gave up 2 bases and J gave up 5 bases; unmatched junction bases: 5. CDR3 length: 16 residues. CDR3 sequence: CASSYGGTSGNNEQFF. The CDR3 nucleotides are TGTGCCAGCAGTTACGGTGGGACTAGCGGAAACAATGAGCAGTTCTTC.

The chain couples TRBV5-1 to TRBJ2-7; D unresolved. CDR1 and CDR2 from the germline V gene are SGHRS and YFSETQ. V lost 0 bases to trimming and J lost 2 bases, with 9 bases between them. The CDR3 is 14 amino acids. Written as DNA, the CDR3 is TGCGCCAGCAGCTTGGACGGCAGGACCTACGAGCAGTACGTC. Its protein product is CASSLDGRTYEQYV.

The CDR3 sequence is CASSELSTLGGELFF. The CDR3 region has the DNA TGTGCCAGCAGTGAATTGTCTACCTTGGGCGGGGAGCTGTTTTTT. The rearrangement joins TRBV2 to TRBJ2-2; D is ambiguous. Trimming pared 2 bases from V and 7 bases from J, leaving 14 bases between. Germline V lookup: CDR1 SNHLY, CDR2 FYNNEI. The CDR3 runs to 15 residues.

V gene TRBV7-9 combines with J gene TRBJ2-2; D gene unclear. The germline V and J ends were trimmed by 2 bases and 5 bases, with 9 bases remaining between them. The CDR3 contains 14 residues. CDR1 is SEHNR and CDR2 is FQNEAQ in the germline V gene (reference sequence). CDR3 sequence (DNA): TGTGCCAGCAGCTTACCCCTCGCGACCGGGGAGCTGTTTTTT. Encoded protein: CASSLPLATGELFF.

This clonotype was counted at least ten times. CDR3 in DNA: TGTGCCAGCAGTCAGGGGACCTCCGTAGGTGAAGCTTTCTTT. Encoded protein: CASSQGTSVGEAFF. The chain has TRBV12-3 or TRBV12-4 and TRBJ1-1, with D maybe TRBD1 (6 bases). CDR3 size: 14 residues. V lost 5 bases and J lost 7, with 17 bases in between.

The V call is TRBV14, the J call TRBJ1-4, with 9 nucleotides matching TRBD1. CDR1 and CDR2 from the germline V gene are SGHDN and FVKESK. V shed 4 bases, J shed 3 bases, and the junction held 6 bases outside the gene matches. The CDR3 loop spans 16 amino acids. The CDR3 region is CASSLGQGGANEKLFF. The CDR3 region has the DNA TGTGCCAGCAGCCTGGGACAGGGTGGCGCTAATGAAAAACTGTTTTTT.

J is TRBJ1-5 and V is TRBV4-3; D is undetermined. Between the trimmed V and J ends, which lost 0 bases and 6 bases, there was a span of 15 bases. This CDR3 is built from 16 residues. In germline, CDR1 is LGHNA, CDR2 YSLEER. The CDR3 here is CASSQDLTRIGQPQHF. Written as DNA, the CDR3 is TGCGCCAGCAGCCAAGACCTTACGCGAATCGGTCAGCCCCAGCATTTT.

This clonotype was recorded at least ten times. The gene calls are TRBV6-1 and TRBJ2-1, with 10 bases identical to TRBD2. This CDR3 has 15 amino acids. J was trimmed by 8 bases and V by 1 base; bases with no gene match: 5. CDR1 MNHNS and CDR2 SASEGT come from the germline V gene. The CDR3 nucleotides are TGTGCCAGCAGTGAAGAAGCGGGAGGGTTTGATGAGCAGTTCTTC. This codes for CASSEEAGGFDEQFF.

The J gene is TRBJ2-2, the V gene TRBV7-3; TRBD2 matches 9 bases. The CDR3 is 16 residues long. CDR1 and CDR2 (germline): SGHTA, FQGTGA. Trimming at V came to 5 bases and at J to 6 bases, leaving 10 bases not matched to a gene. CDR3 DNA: TGTGCCAGCAGCCCCTCCCAGCGGGGGGCCTCCGGGGAGCTGTTTTTT. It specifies CASSPSQRGASGELFF.

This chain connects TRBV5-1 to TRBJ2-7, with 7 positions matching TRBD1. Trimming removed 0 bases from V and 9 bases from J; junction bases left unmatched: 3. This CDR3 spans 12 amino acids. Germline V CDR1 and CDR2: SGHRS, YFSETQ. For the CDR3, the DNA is TGCGCCAGCAGCTTGGATGCAGGGGGGCAGTACTTC. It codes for CASSLDAGGQYF.

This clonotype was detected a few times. The CDR3 DNA reads TGTGCCAGCAGCTTGGTGGGCGTTATCACAGATACGCAGTATTTT. It translates to CASSLVGVITDTQYF. This chain joins TRBV5-6 and TRBJ2-3; D gene ambiguous. Germline lookup yields CDR1 SGHDT and CDR2 YYEEEE. CDR3 length: 15 residues. With 0 bases removed from V and 2 bases from J, the gap between germline ends came to 10 bases.

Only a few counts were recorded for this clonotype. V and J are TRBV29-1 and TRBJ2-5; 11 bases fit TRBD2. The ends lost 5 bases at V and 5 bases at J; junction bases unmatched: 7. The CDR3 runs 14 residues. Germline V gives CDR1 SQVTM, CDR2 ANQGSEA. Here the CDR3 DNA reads TGCAGCGTTATACTAGCGGGGGTCCTCGAGACCCAGTACTTC. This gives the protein CSVILAGVLETQYF.